Each of the 32 T cell receptor beta chains below was sequenced from the same sample in a study of human T cells and chemical hapten exposure. Specified time point: patch test 1, 2 weeks after DPC sensitization. Specified treatment: therapeutic diphenylcyclopropenone sensitization with weekly scalp DPC. TCRdb re-called the RACE reads through MiXCR, storing one row per CDR3 protein. This table has about 120,000 distinct CDR3 sequences, approximately 14% appearing once. The specimen comprised whole blood, sampled in connection with sensitization to the hapten diphenylcyclopropenone (DPC). Source of these receptors: a man aged 18 to 29 with alopecia areata. Some clones in this sample may be carry-over from other donors' samples.

Concerning this clonotype: A much larger clonotype is one base distant, so this may be a read error. V is TRBV3-1 and J is TRBJ2-7; D gene uncertain. CDR3 length: 11 amino acids. The V and J ends lost 6 bases and 0 bases respectively, with 3 bases between them. Germline loops: CDR1 LGHDT, CDR2 YNNKEL (reference sequence). Here the CDR3 DNA reads TGTGCCAGCAGTAACTCCTACGAGCAGTACTTC. It yields the protein CASSNSYEQYF.

This clonotype was counted many times. V and J are TRBV29-1 and TRBJ1-4; possible D gene TRBD1, 5 bases. The CDR3 consists of 14 residues. The V end was cut by 3 bases, the J end by 1 base, with 9 bases between. Germline lookup yields CDR1 SQVTM and CDR2 ANQGSEA. CDR3: CSVDGGVTNEKLFF. In DNA, the CDR3 is TGCAGCGTTGATGGAGGGGTAACTAATGAAAAACTGTTTTTT.

This clonotype came up a few times. The CDR3 sequence: CASSLRLSPDTQYF. CDR3 bases: TGTGCCAGCAGCTTACGCCTCTCCCCAGATACGCAGTATTTT. This rearrangement joins TRBV7-3 to TRBJ2-3, with D uncertain. This CDR3 comprises 14 residues. The V end lost 2 bases, the J end lost 4 bases, and 10 bases lay between the germline ends. CDR1 is SGHTA and CDR2 is FQGTGA in the germline V gene.

The sample holds many counts of this clonotype. The rearrangement links TRBV14 to TRBJ1-2, with 7 bases identical to TRBD1. V lost 6 bases, J lost 6 bases, and 16 bases stayed unmatched. The CDR3 sequence is 16 residues long. Germline-derived CDR1 and CDR2 are SGHDN and FVKESK. The CDR3 is CASRPILQGLDNGYTF. CDR3 nucleotide sequence: TGTGCCAGCAGACCGATACTACAGGGGCTAGATAATGGCTACACCTTC.

The chain has TRBV4-2 and TRBJ1-6; D is uncertain. The germline V and J ends were trimmed by 11 bases and 9 bases, with 14 bases remaining between them. This CDR3 is built from 12 residues. CDR1 and CDR2 from the germline V gene are LGHNA and YNFKEQ. The CDR3 region is CASPRRGSPLHF. Written as DNA, the CDR3 is TGTGCCTCACCCCGCCGGGGTTCACCCCTCCACTTT.

This clonotype has more than one count but fewer than ten. The chain joins TRBV7-2 to TRBJ2-3; D gene unclear. Per the germline V gene, CDR1 is SGHTA and CDR2 is FQGNSA. This CDR3 has 16 residues. V lost 0 bases and J 0 bases, leaving 10 bases between the germline ends. CDR3 DNA: TGTGCCAGCAGCTTAGCCCCCAGTCGGAGCACAGATACGCAGTATTTT. Translation gives CASSLAPSRSTDTQYF.

Many counts were recorded for this clonotype. This sequence joins TRBV27 and TRBJ2-3; 8 bases are a match to TRBD2. This CDR3 region has 13 residues. The germline V gene has CDR1 MNHEY and CDR2 SMNVEV (reference sequence). The V segment lost 7 bases and the J segment 3 bases; nucleotides outside the gene matches: 3. This CDR3 reads CASTGGATDTQYF. CDR3 coding DNA: TGTGCCAGCACCGGGGGGGCAACAGATACGCAGTATTTT.

At least ten counts were recorded for this clonotype. This sequence joins TRBV7-6 and TRBJ2-1; tentatively, D is TRBD1 (6 bases). V lost 5 bases, J lost 3 bases, and 23 bases lay in between. The CDR3 contains 18 residues. CDR1 SGHVS and CDR2 FNYEAQ come from the germline V gene. The CDR3: CASSHVPGQKDLYNEQFF. CDR3 DNA sequence: TGTGCCAGCAGCCACGTCCCGGGACAAAAAGATCTCTACAATGAGCAGTTCTTC.

This clonotype was recorded a few times. The gene calls are TRBV9 and TRBJ2-1; 7 bases agree with TRBD1. This CDR3 has 14 amino acids. In germline, CDR1 is SGDLS, CDR2 YYNGEE. The trim removed 0 bases at V and 3 bases at J, leaving 0 bases unmatched. The CDR3 protein is CASSVGQGYNEQFF. As DNA, the CDR3 is TGTGCCAGCAGCGTAGGACAGGGCTACAATGAGCAGTTCTTC.

This clonotype turned up a few times. CDR3 nucleotides: TGCGCCAGCAGCCAACCAGAGAGAGGGCCACGTTCACCCCTCCACTTT. Encoded protein: CASSQPERGPRSPLHF. V is TRBV4-1 and J is TRBJ1-6; D gene uncertain. Germline lookup yields CDR1 MGHRA and CDR2 YSYEKL. V was clipped by 2 bases and J by 9 bases, with 17 bases between them. This CDR3 spans 16 amino acids.

This clonotype was counted between two and nine times. The chain carries TRBV18 and TRBJ1-1, with TRBD1 matching over 7 bases. Per the germline V gene, CDR1 is KGHSH and CDR2 is LQKENI. Trimming took 4 bases from V and 6 from J; bases not matched to a gene: 8. The CDR3 runs 14 residues. The CDR3 sequence: CASSRGTETPEAFF. CDR3 DNA sequence: TGTGCCAGCTCACGGGGGACAGAGACCCCTGAAGCTTTCTTT.

The chain is built from TRBV25-1 and TRBJ2-7, with 8 bases identical to TRBD1. The CDR3 has 17 residues. The V gene's germline CDR1 is MGHDK and CDR2 SYGVNS. V trimming: 0 bases; J trimming: 5 bases; junction bases outside the gene matches: 12. The CDR3 DNA follows: TGTGCCAGCAGTGAATATATCTTCCGGACAGGGCTCCACGAGCAGTACTTC. It codes for CASSEYIFRTGLHEQYF.

The chain is built from TRBV11-2 and TRBJ2-7, with D tentatively TRBD1 or TRBD2 (5 bases each). Germline V lookup: CDR1 SGHAT, CDR2 FQNNGV. V dropped 5 bases and J dropped 0 bases, with 17 bases sitting between them. This CDR3 is built from 16 residues. The CDR3 coding sequence is TGTGCCAGCAGCGCATGGGACGGTGGGGCCTCCTACGAGCAGTACTTC. This gives the protein CASSAWDGGASYEQYF.

V and J are TRBV7-9 and TRBJ2-2; no firm D call. V lost 5 bases to trimming and J lost 5 bases, with 6 bases between them. This CDR3 has 12 residues. CDR1 is SEHNR and CDR2 is FQNEAQ in the germline V gene (reference sequence). The CDR3 bases are TGTGCCAGCAGCGATAATACCGGGGAGCTGTTTTTT. Protein product: CASSDNTGELFF.

The genes are TRBV2 and TRBJ2-1; D is unclear. This CDR3 region has 12 residues. With 6 bases removed from V and 10 bases from J, the gap between germline ends came to 13 bases. Germline loops: CDR1 SNHLY, CDR2 FYNNEI. This CDR3 is CASRGNGREQFF. CDR3 DNA sequence: TGTGCCAGCAGGGGGAACGGTAGAGAGCAGTTCTTC.

In its sample, this clonotype was seen a few times. The CDR3 DNA is TGTGCCAGCAGTTACTCGACAGGGGAGTGGGGCACAGATACGCAGTATTTT. Protein sequence: CASSYSTGEWGTDTQYF. The chain uses TRBV6-5 and TRBJ2-3; 8 nucleotides agree with TRBD1. V was clipped by 0 bases and J by 1 base; unmatched bases: 6. CDR1 and CDR2 from the germline V gene are MNHEY and SVGAGI. There are 17 residues in the CDR3.

The V call is TRBV20-1, the J call TRBJ1-2; a possible D gene is TRBD1 (5 bases). The CDR3 runs 14 residues. Trimming took 0 bases from V and 4 from J, leaving 12 bases between them. Germline CDR1 reads DFQATT; CDR2 reads SNEGSKA (reference sequence). The CDR3 sequence: CSARDEAGIYGYTF. The CDR3 region has the DNA TGCAGTGCTAGAGATGAGGCAGGGATCTATGGCTACACCTTC.

This clonotype was detected many times. This chain uses TRBV7-3 with TRBJ1-5; 12 bases are a match to TRBD1. Losses at the gene ends were 3 bases for V and 4 bases for J; bases not matched to a gene: 4. The germline V gene encodes CDR1 SGHTA and CDR2 FQGTGA. The CDR3 runs to 16 residues. Here the CDR3 reads CASSFRDRGLNQPQHF. As DNA, the CDR3 is TGTGCCAGCAGCTTTAGGGACAGGGGGCTGAATCAGCCCCAGCATTTT.

The chain has TRBV6-6 and TRBJ2-7; 9 bases match TRBD2. The germline V gene has CDR1 MNHNY and CDR2 SVGAGI (reference sequence). The CDR3 is 14 amino acids. V was clipped by 4 bases and J by 6 bases; unmatched bases: 7. This CDR3 reads CASSSLAGYFEQYF. The CDR3 DNA reads as TGTGCCAGCAGTTCCCTAGCGGGGTATTTCGAGCAGTACTTC.

The chain is built from TRBV5-1 and TRBJ1-1; possible D gene TRBD1, 5 bases. The V gene's germline CDR1 is SGHRS and CDR2 YFSETQ. V lost 2 bases and J lost 4, with 9 bases in between. This CDR3 region has 13 residues. The CDR3 coding sequence is TGCGCCAGCAGCTTCCCCCAGGGCACTGAAGCTTTCTTT. This translates into CASSFPQGTEAFF.

This clonotype has a handful of counts. The rearrangement joins TRBV12-3 or TRBV12-4 to TRBJ2-1, with D possibly matching TRBD1 (6 bases). The CDR3 runs to 17 residues. The V and J ends lost 5 bases and 6 bases respectively, with 23 bases between them. CDR3 amino acids: CASSAGTPFRAVNEQFF. The CDR3 DNA follows: TGTGCCAGCAGTGCCGGGACACCATTTAGGGCGGTCAATGAGCAGTTCTTC.

The sample holds a few counts of this clonotype. This chain links TRBV5-1 with TRBJ1-6; D remains unclear. This CDR3 has 14 residues. Germline V gene data show CDR1 as SGHRS and CDR2 as YFSETQ. V shed 0 bases and J shed 8 bases, with 9 bases lying between them. CDR3 DNA sequence: TGCGCCAGCAGCTTGGGGATGATGGATTCACCCCTCCACTTT. Encoded protein: CASSLGMMDSPLHF.

This clonotype was observed a handful of times. The chain joins TRBV2 to TRBJ2-5; TRBD2 agrees at 10 bases. The CDR3 loop spans 16 amino acids. Germline-derived CDR1 and CDR2 are SNHLY and FYNNEI. The trim removed 5 bases at V and 5 bases at J, leaving 11 bases unmatched. CDR3 amino acids: CASSPNSGGPTETQYF. The CDR3 bases are TGTGCCAGCAGTCCAAATAGCGGGGGGCCGACGGAGACCCAGTACTTC.

The table lists this clonotype with a count of one. V gene TRBV18 combines with J gene TRBJ2-3; D possibly corresponds to TRBD1 (6 bases). V lost 4 bases and J 2 bases, leaving 13 bases between the germline ends. Per the germline V gene, CDR1 is KGHSH and CDR2 is LQKENI. CDR3 length: 15 amino acids. The CDR3 spells CASSLLRGPTDTQYF. CDR3 nucleotide sequence: TGTGCCAGCTCACTCCTCAGGGGTCCCACAGATACGCAGTATTTT.

This clonotype occurred a few times. V usage is TRBV6-4 and J usage is TRBJ1-5; D unclear. Trimming took 3 bases from V and 1 from J, leaving 4 bases between them. There are 13 residues in the CDR3. Germline V gene data show CDR1 as MRHNA and CDR2 as SNTAGT. The CDR3 region has the DNA TGTGCCAGCAGTGAAAGCAGCAATCAGCCCCAGCATTTT. It specifies CASSESSNQPQHF.

This chain connects TRBV28 to TRBJ2-5; the D call may be TRBD1 or TRBD2 (5 bases each). Deletions cut 7 bases from V and 9 bases from J, with 12 bases between. Per the germline V gene, CDR1 is MDHEN and CDR2 is SYDVKM. The CDR3 contains 11 residues. CDR3 DNA sequence: TGTGCCAGCATTGGGGACCTCTCCCAGTACTTC. It is translated as CASIGDLSQYF.

This chain joins TRBV7-2 and TRBJ2-7; D may be TRBD1 or TRBD2 (6 bases each). Germline CDR1 SGHTA, CDR2 FQGNSA. The CDR3 is made up of 15 amino acids. V lost 4 bases and J 2 bases, leaving 15 bases between the germline ends. The CDR3 region has the DNA TGTGCCAGCAGCTCCTTTTATGGGGGGCCCTACGAGCAGTACTTC. Translation: CASSSFYGGPYEQYF. Complete variable domain (other parts from reference TRBV7-2 and TRBJ2-7): GAGVSQSPSNKVTEKGKDVELRCDPISGHTALYWYRQSLGQGLEFLIYFQGNSAPDKSGLPSDRFSAERTGGSVSTLTIQRTQQEDSAVYLCASSSFYGGPYEQYFGPGTRLTVT.

This sequence joins TRBV6-6 and TRBJ2-7; 10 bases are shared with TRBD2. The CDR3 spans 17 residues. J was trimmed by 7 bases and V by 1 base; bases with no gene match: 13. Germline CDR1 is MNHNY and CDR2 is SVGAGI (reference sequence). The CDR3: CASSYFFTASGGGEQYF. The CDR3 nucleotides read TGTGCCAGCAGTTACTTTTTTACGGCTAGCGGGGGTGGTGAGCAGTACTTC.

V usage is TRBV5-1 and J usage is TRBJ1-2, with D tentatively TRBD1 (6 bases). The germline gives CDR1 SGHRS, CDR2 YFSETQ. Trimming took 5 bases from V and 2 from J, leaving 10 bases between them. CDR3 length: 13 amino acids. The CDR3 DNA reads as TGCGCCAGCAGTGTCCAGGGGAACTATGGCTACACCTTC. This sequence encodes CASSVQGNYGYTF.

This clonotype was seen ten or more times. This sequence joins TRBV7-6 and TRBJ2-2; unclear D gene. The length of the CDR3 is 14 residues. V dropped 0 bases and J dropped 6 bases, with 8 bases sitting between them. Germline V gene sequence: CDR1 SGHVS, CDR2 FNYEAQ. The CDR3 DNA follows: TGTGCCAGCAGCTTAGCGCCGAGCCCCGGGGAGCTGTTTTTT. Its protein is CASSLAPSPGELFF.

The chain recombines TRBV6-5 with TRBJ1-1; perhaps TRBD1 as D (6 bases). Per germline, CDR1 MNHEY and CDR2 SVGAGI. The CDR3 loop spans 13 amino acids. Between the trimmed V and J ends, which lost 7 bases and 5 bases, there was a span of 14 bases. CDR3 nucleotide sequence: TGTGCCAGCACCAAGGGGGGGCTGACTGAAGCTTTCTTT. Translation gives CASTKGGLTEAFF.

This clonotype was found a few times. The chain carries TRBV5-5 and TRBJ1-5; D ambiguous. Per the germline V gene, CDR1 is SGHKS and CDR2 is YYEKEE (reference sequence). The germline V and J ends were trimmed by 4 bases and 6 bases, with 8 bases remaining between them. The CDR3 sequence is 12 residues long. The CDR3 DNA reads as TGTGCCAGCAGCCTGGCCGGTCAGCCCCAGCATTTT. Its translation: CASSLAGQPQHF.